Here is one T cell receptor (beta chain) with its context. Its target is not known. This entry is derived from a study of OX40 agonist ivuxolimab in advanced cancers. Broader study findings: Among the lowest levels of clonal expansion were found in partial responders at 0.1-3.0 mg/kg.

Baseline was the first blood sampling point, followed by cycle 4 day 1 and cycle 7 day 1. Repertoires were generated with immunoSEQ multiplex PCR, while TCRdb's copy carries only in-frame clones and drops some. The repertoire holds fewer than 90,000 clones, around 88% seen once, with approximately 0.8% in the top ten. The CDR3 is made up of 15 amino acids. Looked up from germline, CDR1 is MNHEY and CDR2 is SMNVEV (reference sequence). V was cut by 5 bases and J by 0 bases, with 10 bases left in between. The chain employs TRBV27 and TRBJ1-4, with D unresolved. The sequence was collected from an adult with an advanced solid tumor such as melanoma, head and neck, liver or kidney cancer. Material: CD4+ or CD8+ T cells sorted from blood, obtained in a trial of the OX40 agonist ivuxolimab. The DNA for the CDR3 is TGTGCCAGCAGTCCTACGCTTGCAACTAATGAAAAACTGTTTTTT. It codes for CASSPTLATNEKLFF.